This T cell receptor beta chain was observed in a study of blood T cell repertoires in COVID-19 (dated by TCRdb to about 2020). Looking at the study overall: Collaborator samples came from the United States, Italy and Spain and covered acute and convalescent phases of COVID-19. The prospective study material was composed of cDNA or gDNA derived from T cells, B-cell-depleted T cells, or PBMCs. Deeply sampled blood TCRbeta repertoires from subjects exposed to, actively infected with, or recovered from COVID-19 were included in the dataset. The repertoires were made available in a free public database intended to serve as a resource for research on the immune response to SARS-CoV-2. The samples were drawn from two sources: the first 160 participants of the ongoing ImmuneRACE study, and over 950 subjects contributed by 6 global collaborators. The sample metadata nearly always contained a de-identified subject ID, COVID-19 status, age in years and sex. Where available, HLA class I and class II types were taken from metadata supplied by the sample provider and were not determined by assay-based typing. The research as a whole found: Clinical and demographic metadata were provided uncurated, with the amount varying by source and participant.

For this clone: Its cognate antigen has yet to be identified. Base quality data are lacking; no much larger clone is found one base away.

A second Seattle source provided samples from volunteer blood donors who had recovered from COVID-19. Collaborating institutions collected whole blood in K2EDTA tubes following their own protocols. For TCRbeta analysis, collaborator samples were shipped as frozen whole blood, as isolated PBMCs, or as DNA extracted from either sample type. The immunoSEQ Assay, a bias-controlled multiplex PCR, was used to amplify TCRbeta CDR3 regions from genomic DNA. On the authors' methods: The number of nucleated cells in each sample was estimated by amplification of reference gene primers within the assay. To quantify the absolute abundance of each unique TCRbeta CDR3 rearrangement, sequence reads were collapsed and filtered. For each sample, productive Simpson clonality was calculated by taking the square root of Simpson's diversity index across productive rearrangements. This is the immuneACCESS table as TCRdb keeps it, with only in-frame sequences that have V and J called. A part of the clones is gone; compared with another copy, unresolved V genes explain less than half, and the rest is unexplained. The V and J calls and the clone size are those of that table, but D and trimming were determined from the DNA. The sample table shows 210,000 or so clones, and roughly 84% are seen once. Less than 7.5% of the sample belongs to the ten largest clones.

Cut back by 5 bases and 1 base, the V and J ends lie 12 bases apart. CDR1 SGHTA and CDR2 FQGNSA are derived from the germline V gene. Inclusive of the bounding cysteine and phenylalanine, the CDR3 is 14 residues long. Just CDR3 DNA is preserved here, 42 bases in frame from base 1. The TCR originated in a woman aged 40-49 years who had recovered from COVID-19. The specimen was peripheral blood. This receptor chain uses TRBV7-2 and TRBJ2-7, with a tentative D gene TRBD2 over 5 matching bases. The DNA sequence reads TGTGCCAGCAGCCCTAGTTCGGGGTCCTACGAGCAGTACTTC. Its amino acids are CASSPSSGSYEQYF.